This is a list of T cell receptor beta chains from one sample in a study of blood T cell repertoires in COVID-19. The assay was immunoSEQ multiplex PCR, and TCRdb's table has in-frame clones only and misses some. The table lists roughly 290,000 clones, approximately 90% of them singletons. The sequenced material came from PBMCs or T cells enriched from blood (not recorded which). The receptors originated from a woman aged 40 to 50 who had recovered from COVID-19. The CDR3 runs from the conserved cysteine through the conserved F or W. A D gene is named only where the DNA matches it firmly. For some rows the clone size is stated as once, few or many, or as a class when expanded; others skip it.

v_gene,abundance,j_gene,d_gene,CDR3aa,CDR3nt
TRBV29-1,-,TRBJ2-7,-,CSVDPGDSYEQYF,TGCAGCGTTGACCCCGGAGACTCCTACGAGCAGTACTTC
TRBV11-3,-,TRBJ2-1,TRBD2,CASSLRGGGDNEQFF,TGTGCCAGCTCCCTCCGGGGGGGAGGGGACAATGAGCAGTTCTTC
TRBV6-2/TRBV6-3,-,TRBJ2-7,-,CATIPREQGRYEQYF,TGTGCCACCATCCCTCGCGAACAGGGCCGCTACGAGCAGTACTTC
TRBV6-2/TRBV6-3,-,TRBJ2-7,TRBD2,CASSHTGRSYEQYF,TGTGCCAGCAGCCACACCGGGAGGTCCTACGAGCAGTACTTC
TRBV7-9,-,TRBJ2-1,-,CASSSLDIEQFF,TGTGCCAGCAGCTCCTTAGATATTGAGCAGTTCTTC
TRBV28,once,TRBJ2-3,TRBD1,CASTYPGGPSTDTQYF,TGTGCCAGCACCTATCCAGGGGGCCCTAGCACAGATACGCAGTATTTT
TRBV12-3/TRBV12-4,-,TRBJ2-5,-,CASSFTRETQYF,TGTGCCAGCAGTTTTACGCGAGAGACCCAGTACTTC
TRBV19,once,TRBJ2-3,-,CASTLRGQGPRGTDTQYF,TGTGCCAGTACCCTGAGGGGTCAGGGGCCCCGAGGCACAGATACGCAGTATTTT
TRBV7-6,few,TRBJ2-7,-,CASSRDYRDEQYF,TGTGCCAGCAGCCGAGATTACAGGGACGAGCAGTACTTC
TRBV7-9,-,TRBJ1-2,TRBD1,CASSSRDRRGYTF,TGTGCCAGCAGCTCCCGGGACAGGCGCGGCTACACCTTC
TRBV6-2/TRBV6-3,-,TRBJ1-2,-,CASSYDTVGTSGYTF,TGTGCCAGCAGTTACGATACTGTTGGGACAAGTGGCTACACCTTC
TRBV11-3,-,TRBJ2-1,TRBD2,CASSLGLAGGVEQFF,TGTGCCAGCAGCCTAGGACTAGCGGGAGGGGTTGAGCAGTTCTTC
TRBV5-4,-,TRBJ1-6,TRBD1,CASSGGTAHNSPLHF,TGTGCCAGCAGCGGCGGGACAGCCCATAATTCACCCCTCCACTTT
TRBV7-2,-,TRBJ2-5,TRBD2,CASSPGVAGGHAQYF,TGTGCCAGCAGCCCGGGGGTAGCGGGAGGGCACGCCCAGTACTTC
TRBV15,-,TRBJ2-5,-,CATSRDWRGYGETQYF,TGTGCCACCAGCAGAGATTGGCGGGGATATGGGGAGACCCAGTACTTC
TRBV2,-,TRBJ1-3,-,CASTPRGAGNTIYF,TGTGCCAGCACGCCCAGGGGTGCTGGAAACACCATATATTTT
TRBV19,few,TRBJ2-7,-,CASSIREGDEQYF,TGTGCCAGTAGTATCAGGGAAGGAGACGAGCAGTACTTC
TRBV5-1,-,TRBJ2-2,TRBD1,CASSSDRGLNTGELFF,TGCGCCAGCAGCTCGGACAGGGGGCTGAACACCGGGGAGCTGTTTTTT
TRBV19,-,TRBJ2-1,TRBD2,CASSKGLAGGSYNEQFF,TGTGCCAGTAGTAAGGGACTAGCGGGAGGGTCCTACAATGAGCAGTTCTTC
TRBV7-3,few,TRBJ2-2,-,CASSLSLTGELFF,TGTGCCAGCAGCTTATCCCTGACCGGGGAGCTGTTTTTT
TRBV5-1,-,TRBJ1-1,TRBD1,CASSKEQGAANTEAFF,TGCGCCAGCAGCAAGGAACAGGGGGCGGCGAACACTGAAGCTTTCTTT
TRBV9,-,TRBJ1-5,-,CASSAHNMVAGNRPQHF,TGTGCCAGCAGCGCCCACAATATGGTCGCGGGCAATCGGCCCCAGCATTTT
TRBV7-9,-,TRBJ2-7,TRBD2,CASSRVASGNHEQYF,TGTGCCAGCAGCCGAGTGGCTAGCGGGAACCACGAGCAGTACTTC